The 11 T cell receptor beta chains presented below share a single source sample, sequenced in a study of control samples from healthy donors and cancer patients (TCRdb year 2020). Preparation of the library involved the immunoSEQ multiplex PCR assay. TCRdb limited this immuneACCESS table to in-frame rearrangements with V and J called. A share of clones is missing; checked studies link under half to unresolved V genes, and the rest is unexplained. The sample table shows about 220,000 clones, and roughly 94% are seen once. 1.5% of the sample belongs to the ten largest clones. Sequencing was carried out using blood. The origin of the receptors is a man in his fifties in good health.

The chain has TRBV9 and TRBJ2-1, with D tentatively TRBD2 (7 bases). The V end lost 0 bases, the J end lost 7 bases, and 14 bases lay between the germline ends. CDR1 and CDR2 from the germline V gene are SGDLS and YYNGEE. This CDR3 spans 15 amino acids. The CDR3 coding sequence is TGTGCCAGCAGCGTAGTTGGGGGGGCTTGGAATGAGCAGTTCTTC. This sequence encodes CASSVVGGAWNEQFF.

This chain connects TRBV19 to TRBJ1-5; D is unresolved. The CDR3 is 15 amino acids. Looked up from germline, CDR1 is LNHDA and CDR2 is SQIVND (reference sequence). The ends were cut back, 7 bases at V and 1 base at J, with 14 bases in the middle. CDR3 residues: CASTSRAASNQPQHF. DNA for the CDR3: TGTGCCAGTACCTCCCGCGCGGCGAGCAATCAGCCCCAGCATTTT.

The genes are TRBV10-3 and TRBJ2-5; TRBD1 matches at 7 bases. CDR3 size: 16 residues. V lost 0 bases and J lost 6; bases outside the gene matches: 10. Germline V lookup: CDR1 ENHRY, CDR2 SYGVKD. In DNA, the CDR3 is TGTGCCATCAGTGAGTCGGTAGAGGGGGCTGCGAAGACCCAGTACTTC. This sequence encodes CAISESVEGAAKTQYF.

This clone was counted a single time. CDR3 in DNA: TGTGCCAGCAGCTTAAGACAGGGGCGTCAGCCCCAGCATTTT. It translates to CASSLRQGRQPQHF. The chain recombines TRBV7-8 with TRBJ1-5; 8 nucleotides line up with TRBD1. Germline lookup yields CDR1 SGHVS and CDR2 FQNEAQ. The CDR3 contains 14 residues. J was trimmed by 6 bases and V by 2 bases; bases with no gene match: 3.

The chain links TRBV3-1 (or the pseudogene TRBV3-2) to TRBJ1-4; D unclear. The germline V gene has CDR1 LGHDT and CDR2 YNNKEL (reference sequence). The CDR3 runs 13 residues. V was pared by 3 bases and J by 8 bases, with 10 bases between. The CDR3 coding sequence is TGTGCCAGCAGCCACAGTGGCGGAGAAAAACTGTTTTTT. Translation: CASSHSGGEKLFF.

The chain links TRBV6-5 to TRBJ1-2; D unresolved. The V and J ends lost 4 bases and 6 bases respectively, with 15 bases between them. Germline loops: CDR1 MNHEY, CDR2 SVGAGI. The CDR3 runs to 14 residues. For the CDR3, the DNA is TGTGCCAGCAGTTCCCGACGGAATGGGAATGGCTACACCTTC. Translated: CASSSRRNGNGYTF.

This chain joins TRBV6-5 and TRBJ1-1, with a weak D call TRBD1 (5 bases). CDR1 is MNHEY and CDR2 is SVGAGI in the germline V gene. The CDR3 consists of 15 residues. V was pared by 8 bases and J by 4 bases, with 20 bases between. The CDR3 nucleotides read TGTGCCAGCCGAACCCAGGGAGGGCGCGGCACTGAAGCTTTCTTT. Translated: CASRTQGGRGTEAFF.

This clone was detected only once. This chain joins TRBV7-9 and TRBJ1-2; no clear D. The CDR3 contains 14 residues. V was clipped by 5 bases and J by 4 bases, with 14 bases between them. Germline loops: CDR1 SEHNR, CDR2 FQNEAQ (reference sequence). Here the CDR3 reads CASSRPESFYGYTF. The CDR3 coding sequence is TGTGCCAGCAGCCGTCCAGAATCGTTCTATGGCTACACCTTC.

The DNA of the CDR3 is TGTGCCAGCAGCCCGCCGAACGGCGGTTCAAAAAACATTCAGTACTTC. Its translation is CASSPPNGGSKNIQYF. The V call is TRBV3-1 (or the pseudogene TRBV3-2), the J call TRBJ2-4; no clear D gene. Trimming took 4 bases from V and 4 from J, leaving 17 bases between them. The CDR3 consists of 16 residues. Germline CDR1 reads LGHDT; CDR2 reads YNNKEL (reference sequence).

The chain is built from TRBV5-1 and TRBJ1-1; perhaps TRBD1 as D (5 bases). From germline, CDR1 is SGHRS and CDR2 YFSETQ. V was trimmed by 2 bases and J by 4 bases, leaving 6 bases between them. The CDR3 length is 12 residues. CDR3 nucleotide sequence: TGCGCCAGCAGCTTCGGGGGCACTGAAGCTTTCTTT. This sequence encodes CASSFGGTEAFF.

DNA of the CDR3: TGTGCCAGCAGCCGGGGCCCTAAAGAGACCCAGTACTTC. Translated: CASSRGPKETQYF. V is TRBV6-2 or TRBV6-3 and J is TRBJ2-5; D assignment may be TRBD1 or TRBD2 (5 bases each). CDR3 length: 13 residues. The germline V gene encodes CDR1 MNHEY and CDR2 SVGEGT. V gave up 6 bases and J gave up 3 bases, with 11 bases separating them.